Reported below is one TCR beta chain. The sample belongs to a study of cytomegalovirus exposure and HLA in healthy donors. PCR primers comprised 60 Vbeta and 13 Jbeta primers. Assay used: immunoSEQ multiplex PCR; TCRdb lists only in-frame clones, some missing. The sample includes more than 25,000 clones. Germline V gives CDR1 KGHSH, CDR2 LQKENI. The CDR3 sequence is 14 residues long. Between the trimmed V and J ends, which lost 3 bases and 5 bases, there was a span of 14 bases. This TCR came from a man aged 25-45 years in good health and CMV-seronegative. The specimen sequenced was PBMCs. This sequence joins TRBV18 and TRBJ2-7; a possible D gene is TRBD2 (5 bases). CDR3 DNA sequence: TGTGCCAGCTCACCGCCTGGGAGTAAGGACGAGCAGTACTTC. Translating it yields CASSPPGSKDEQYF.